This record covers a single T cell receptor (beta chain). This specimen comes from a study of blood T cell repertoires in COVID-19. The CDR3 runs 13 residues. Germline V gene data show CDR1 as MDHEN and CDR2 as SYDVKM. V lost 9 bases, J lost 7 bases, and 6 bases stayed unmatched. The protocol was immunoSEQ multiplex PCR, while the TCRdb copy is restricted to in-frame clones and leaves out a portion. Among approximately 270,000 clones listed, 75% to 90% were seen once. The receptor was derived from a woman aged 45-65 years who had recovered from COVID-19. Sequenced input: PBMCs or T cells enriched from blood (not recorded which). The V gene is TRBV28, the J gene TRBJ2-2; 9 positions match TRBD2. For the CDR3, the DNA is TGTGCCAGTCGTAGCGGGAGTGGCGGGGAGCTGTTTTTT. Protein product: CASRSGSGGELFF.